Below are 6 T cell receptor beta chains sequenced from a single sample in a study of blood T cells in healthy people across ages. Alongside a J-beta primer mix, a sample-barcoded 5' primer served in a second PCR lasting about 7 to 12 cycles. Using its own MiXCR run on the 5' RACE reads, TCRdb lists one record per CDR3 protein. The data hold around 2 million distinct CDR3 sequences, with about 39% observed a single time. The sample taken for sequencing was blood. The receptors were gathered from a human donor in good health.

In this sample, this clonotype turned up a few times. J is TRBJ2-3 and V is TRBV20-1; D is undetermined. The length of the CDR3 is 16 residues. Germline V CDR1 and CDR2: DFQATT, SNEGSKA (reference sequence). The V end lost 6 bases, the J end lost 0 bases, and 19 bases lay between the germline ends. DNA for the CDR3: TGCAGTGCATCAGATTACGGGCATGCTAGCACAGATACGCAGTATTTT. Translated: CSASDYGHASTDTQYF.

Of note for this clonotype: This sequence may be a read error, since a much larger clone differs from it by one base. The V and J genes are TRBV11-3 and TRBJ1-2; D is unclear. Trimming pared 7 bases from V and 4 bases from J, leaving 10 bases between. The germline V gene has CDR1 SGHNT and CDR2 YENEEA. The CDR3 sequence is 12 residues long. The CDR3 protein is CASNFNSYGYTF. CDR3 DNA: TGTGCCAGCAACTTTAACAGCTATGGCTACACCTTC.

The genes are TRBV30 and TRBJ2-1, with 7 nucleotides matching TRBD2. Trimming took 0 bases from V and 9 from J; bases not matched to a gene: 5. The CDR3 contains 13 residues. Germline V gene lookup returns CDR1 GTSNPN and CDR2 SVGIG (reference sequence). This CDR3 is CAWSVGGGGEQFF. The CDR3 DNA is TGTGCCTGGAGTGTGGGTGGGGGGGGTGAGCAGTTCTTC.

In this sample, this clonotype turned up a few times. The chain combines TRBV29-1 with TRBJ2-1, with D tentatively TRBD2 (5 bases). With 7 bases removed from V and 10 bases from J, the gap between germline ends came to 11 bases. CDR1 is SQVTM, CDR2 ANQGSEA, per germline. The CDR3 extends over 10 amino acids. CDR3 amino acids: CSAGESEQFF. The CDR3 DNA reads TGCAGCGCCGGGGAATCGGAGCAGTTCTTC.

V gene TRBV5-1 combines with J gene TRBJ2-3, with 8 bases identical to TRBD2. The CDR3 is made up of 16 amino acids. Trimming cost V 0 bases and J 2 bases; bases outside gene matches: 5. CDR1 SGHRS and CDR2 YFSETQ come from the germline V gene. The CDR3 reads CASSLAERGLTDTQYF. The CDR3 coding sequence is TGCGCCAGCAGCTTGGCCGAGCGGGGGCTCACAGATACGCAGTATTTT.

The V call is TRBV18, the J call TRBJ1-2; the match to TRBD1 covers 7 bases. Germline V lookup: CDR1 KGHSH, CDR2 LQKENI. The CDR3 runs to 14 residues. The junction had 6 bases not matched to a gene; V was cut back by 5 bases and J by 3 bases. CDR3 nucleotide sequence: TGTGCCAGCTCATTTGACAGGGTAGACTATGGCTACACCTTC. Its protein product is CASSFDRVDYGYTF.